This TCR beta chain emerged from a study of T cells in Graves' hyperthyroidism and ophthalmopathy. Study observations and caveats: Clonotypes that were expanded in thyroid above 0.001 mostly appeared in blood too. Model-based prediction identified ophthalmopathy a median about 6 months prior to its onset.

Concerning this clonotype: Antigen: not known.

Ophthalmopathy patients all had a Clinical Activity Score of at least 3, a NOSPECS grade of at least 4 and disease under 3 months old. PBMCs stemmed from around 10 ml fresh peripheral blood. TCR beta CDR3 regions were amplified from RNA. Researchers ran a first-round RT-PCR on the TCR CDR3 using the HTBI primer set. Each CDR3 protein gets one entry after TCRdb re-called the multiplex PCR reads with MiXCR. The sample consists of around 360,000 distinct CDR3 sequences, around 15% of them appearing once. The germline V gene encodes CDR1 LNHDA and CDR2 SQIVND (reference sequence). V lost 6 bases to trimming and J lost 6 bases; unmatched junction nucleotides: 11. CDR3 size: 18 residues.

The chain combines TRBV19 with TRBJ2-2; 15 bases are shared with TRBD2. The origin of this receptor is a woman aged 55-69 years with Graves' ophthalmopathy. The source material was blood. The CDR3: CASRGAKWTSGRAGELFF. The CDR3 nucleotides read TGTGCCAGTAGAGGGGCCAAGTGGACTAGCGGGAGGGCCGGGGAGCTGTTTTTT.